This T cell receptor beta chain comes out of a study of blood T cell repertoires in COVID-19 (dated by TCRdb to the early 2020s). Study-wide context: Samples from collaborators originated in the United States, Italy and Spain and spanned both the acute and convalescent phases of COVID-19. The repertoires were released in a freely available public database intended as a resource for research on the immune response to SARS-CoV-2. The samples were drawn from two sources: the first 160 participants of the ongoing ImmuneRACE study, and 1,000 to 1,500 subjects contributed by 6 global collaborators. A de-identified subject ID, COVID-19 status, age in years and sex were almost always included in the sample metadata. The dataset comprised deeply sampled blood TCRbeta repertoires from subjects exposed to, actively infected with, or recovered from COVID-19. Where HLA class I and class II types were available, the types were taken from metadata supplied by the sample provider, not from assay-based typing. The prospective study material was composed of cDNA or gDNA derived from T cells, B-cell-depleted T cells, or PBMCs. Overall results and qualifications from the work: The quantity of clinical and demographic metadata differed by source and by participant and was supplied without curation.

The immunoSEQ Assay, a bias-controlled multiplex PCR, was used to amplify TCRbeta CDR3 regions from genomic DNA. Per the original workflow: The number of nucleated cells in each sample was estimated from the amplification of reference gene primers within the assay. Sequence reads were collapsed and filtered to measure the absolute abundance of every unique TCRbeta CDR3 rearrangement. For each sample, productive Simpson clonality was calculated by taking the square root of Simpson's diversity index across productive rearrangements. TCRdb re-hosts the immuneACCESS table, in-frame sequences only. Its copies lack some clones; in the studies checked, an unresolved V gene accounts for under half of them, and the cause for the rest is not known. V, J and clone size are those of that table, while D and trimming were read from the DNA. This sample is represented by 110,000 to 150,000 clones; more than 80% of them were singletons. The top ten clones comprise about 4.5% of the sample.

A remark on this clone: Its antigen is currently not known. Nothing much larger sits one base from this clone, and base qualities are not available.

The CDR3, cysteine through phenylalanine, is 14 amino acids long. The CDR3 DNA has 42 bases and is translated from base 1. V and J are truncated by 8 bases and 0 bases respectively, leaving an intervening sequence of 12 bases. Via the germline V gene, CDR1 is LGHNA and CDR2 YNFKEQ. In the prospective study, participants were about 18 to 90 years old, resided in 24 geographic areas of the United States, and were enrolled through a virtual design. To assign participants to cohorts, the prospective study relied on clinical history that participants themselves reported in a screening survey and a study questionnaire. ImmuneRACE Cohort 3 recovered participants were defined by two consecutive negative NP/OP PCR tests, healthcare professional clearance, or symptom resolution. Mobile phlebotomists in the prospective study collected whole blood, serum and a nasopharyngeal or oropharyngeal swab from every participant. Over an approximately two-month period, participants in the prospective study had the option of providing additional blood draws and questionnaires. Before DNA extraction, blood samples from the prospective study were shipped at room temperature or frozen.

The sequence joins TRBV4-2 to TRBJ2-3; the D gene is possibly TRBD2, with 5 bases matching. Specimen: PBMCs or T cells enriched from blood (not recorded which). This clonotype was obtained from a man in his forties or fifties who had recovered from COVID-19. The nucleotide sequence reads TGTGCCAGCGATAGAGGGAGCAGCACAGATACGCAGTATTTT. The translation is CASDRGSSTDTQYF.